The next 5 T cell receptor beta chains were all read from a single sample in a study of T cells in Graves' hyperthyroidism and ophthalmopathy. From RNA transcripts, TCR beta CDR3 regions were amplified. The HTBI primer set was used in a first-round RT-PCR of the TCR CDR3. TCRdb passed the multiplex PCR reads through MiXCR, listing each CDR3 protein once. The sample carries about 640,000 distinct CDR3 sequences, less than 25% recorded once. The sample was blood. The receptor set was obtained from a man aged 30-40 years with Graves' ophthalmopathy.

The chain carries TRBV2 and TRBJ2-2; tentatively, D is TRBD2 (6 bases). This CDR3 has 17 residues. V lost 7 bases and J 0 bases, leaving 18 bases between the germline ends. CDR1 and CDR2 (germline): SNHLY, FYNNEI. This CDR3 is CASTDTWRASNTGELFF. CDR3 in DNA: TGTGCCAGCACCGATACGTGGAGGGCTTCGAACACCGGGGAGCTGTTTTTT.

This clonotype was counted only a few times. The J gene is TRBJ2-7, the V gene TRBV11-2; no reliable D call. Germline lookup yields CDR1 SGHAT and CDR2 FQNNGV. V lost 6 bases and J 6 bases, leaving 12 bases between the germline ends. The CDR3 is 12 amino acids. Written as DNA, the CDR3 is TGTGCCAGCAGTCTTCAGTTCCCCGAGCAGTACTTC. Its protein is CASSLQFPEQYF.

This clonotype was seen only a few times. The CDR3 DNA sequence: TGTGCCACCAGCAGCCTGACAGAGGATCAGCCCCAGCATTTT. This translates into CATSSLTEDQPQHF. V and J are TRBV15 and TRBJ1-5; a possible D gene is TRBD1 (5 bases). V was trimmed by 3 bases and J by 5 bases, leaving 11 bases between them. This CDR3 has 14 amino acids. Germline V CDR1 and CDR2: LNHNV, YYDKDF (reference sequence).

This clonotype was observed many times. The genes are TRBV7-8 and TRBJ2-7, with a tentative D call TRBD1 (5 bases). This CDR3 comprises 13 residues. Trimming cost V 4 bases and J 5 bases, with 12 bases left between them. Per the germline V gene, CDR1 is SGHVS and CDR2 is FQNEAQ. The CDR3: CASSSPRAHEQYF. CDR3 nucleotides: TGTGCCAGCAGCTCTCCCAGGGCCCACGAGCAGTACTTC.

The sample holds many counts of this clonotype. The gene calls are TRBV18 and TRBJ2-1, with a tentative D call TRBD2 (5 bases). V lost 0 bases and J 10 bases, leaving 7 bases between the germline ends. Germline CDR1 is KGHSH and CDR2 is LQKENI. The CDR3 extends over 12 amino acids. The CDR3 region is CASSPPRGEQFF. As DNA, the CDR3 is TGTGCCAGCTCACCACCGAGAGGGGAGCAGTTCTTC.